These T cell receptor beta chains were read from a single sample in a study of blood T cell repertoires in COVID-19. Clones were sequenced by immunoSEQ multiplex PCR, and TCRdb holds only the in-frame ones, with some missing. The sample holds about 420,000 clones, 70% to 90% seen once. Material for sequencing was peripheral blood. The receptors originated from a man aged 18 to 30 with COVID-19, enrolled during active disease. Both conserved end residues are part of each CDR3. The order of the fields is J gene, D gene, V gene, clone size, CDR3 protein, CDR3 DNA. A D gene is named only where the DNA matches it firmly. The size field is filled for only some rows; it gives once, few, many or a size class.

J: TRBJ2-5
D: TRBD2
V: TRBV5-4
size: once
CDR3: CASSLPRGGEYQETQYF
DNA: TGTGCCAGCAGCTTGCCCCGCGGGGGTGAGTACCAAGAGACCCAGTACTTC

J: TRBJ1-5
D: .
V: TRBV19
size: few
CDR3: CASSSQGGFDQPQHF
DNA: TGTGCCAGTAGTTCTCAGGGAGGGTTCGATCAGCCCCAGCATTTT

J: TRBJ2-5
D: TRBD2
V: TRBV7-9
size: .
CDR3: CASSSGLAETQYF
DNA: TGTGCCAGCAGCTCAGGACTAGCAGAGACCCAGTACTTC

J: TRBJ2-7
D: TRBD2
V: TRBV7-9
size: .
CDR3: CASGGTTNYEQYF
DNA: TGTGCCAGCGGGGGGACTACCAACTACGAGCAGTACTTC

J: TRBJ2-7
D: .
V: TRBV5-1
size: .
CDR3: CASSLALGNEQYF
DNA: TGCGCCAGCAGCTTGGCCCTCGGGAACGAGCAGTACTTC

J: TRBJ2-7
D: .
V: TRBV18
size: .
CDR3: CASSTGSSSYEQYF
DNA: TGTGCCAGCTCAACAGGGTCGAGCTCCTACGAGCAGTACTTC

J: TRBJ2-7
D: TRBD1
V: TRBV7-6
size: once
CDR3: CASSSGTGVAAYEQYF
DNA: TGTGCCAGCAGCTCCGGGACAGGGGTCGCGGCCTACGAGCAGTACTTC

J: TRBJ2-1
D: TRBD2
V: TRBV6-6
size: .
CDR3: CASSTGGSYNEQFF
DNA: TGTGCCAGCAGCACGGGAGGGTCCTACAATGAGCAGTTCTTC

J: TRBJ2-2
D: .
V: TRBV6-1
size: few
CDR3: CASSERRRRAANTGELFF
DNA: TGTGCCAGCAGTGAGCGTCGGAGGCGGGCGGCGAACACCGGGGAGCTGTTTTTT

J: TRBJ1-3
D: .
V: TRBV2
size: .
CDR3: CASREQTIYF
DNA: TGTGCCAGCAGGGAACAAACCATATATTTT

J: TRBJ1-1
D: .
V: TRBV2
size: .
CDR3: CASSRSPAYDTEAFF
DNA: TGTGCCAGCAGTCGATCCCCCGCGTACGACACTGAAGCTTTCTTT

J: TRBJ1-6
D: TRBD1
V: TRBV30
size: .
CDR3: CAWSVPGQDQFSPLHF
DNA: TGTGCCTGGAGTGTACCCGGACAGGATCAGTTTTCACCCCTCCACTTT

J: TRBJ2-1
D: TRBD2
V: TRBV9
size: .
CDR3: CASRGLAGGPSNEQFF
DNA: TGTGCCAGCAGAGGACTAGCGGGAGGGCCATCCAATGAGCAGTTCTTC

J: TRBJ2-7
D: .
V: TRBV3-1/TRBV3-2
size: .
CDR3: CASSPQQGAYEQYF
DNA: TGTGCCAGCAGCCCCCAACAGGGAGCCTACGAGCAGTACTTC

J: TRBJ2-1
D: TRBD2
V: TRBV7-2
size: .
CDR3: CASSLVNGASGRVFF
DNA: TGTGCCAGCAGCTTAGTTAATGGAGCGAGCGGGAGGGTGTTCTTC

J: TRBJ2-1
D: .
V: TRBV24-1
size: .
CDR3: CATSHNDEQFF
DNA: TGTGCCACCAGTCACAACGATGAGCAGTTCTTC

J: TRBJ2-1
D: .
V: TRBV19
size: .
CDR3: CASSIIGTPYNEQFF
DNA: TGTGCCAGTAGTATAATAGGGACACCCTACAATGAGCAGTTCTTC

J: TRBJ1-1
D: TRBD1
V: TRBV10-3
size: .
CDR3: CAIRKEAGTGLTEAFF
DNA: TGTGCCATCAGAAAGGAGGCCGGGACAGGGCTCACTGAAGCTTTCTTT

J: TRBJ1-5
D: .
V: TRBV6-1
size: .
CDR3: CASSEAGVNQPQHF
DNA: TGTGCCAGCAGTGAAGCAGGGGTTAATCAGCCCCAGCATTTT

J: TRBJ2-7
D: .
V: TRBV6-5
size: .
CDR3: CASREGQNAYEQYF
DNA: TGTGCCAGCAGGGAGGGACAGAACGCCTACGAGCAGTACTTC

J: TRBJ2-1
D: TRBD1
V: TRBV13
size: .
CDR3: CASSSTGEVSYNEQFF
DNA: TGTGCCAGCAGCTCGACAGGGGAGGTCTCCTACAATGAGCAGTTCTTC

J: TRBJ2-7
D: TRBD1
V: TRBV4-1
size: few
CDR3: CASSQGTGGPYEQYF
DNA: TGCGCCAGCAGCCAAGGGACAGGGGGACCCTACGAGCAGTACTTC

J: TRBJ2-2
D: TRBD2
V: TRBV9
size: .
CDR3: CASSRGGLADTGELFF
DNA: TGTGCCAGCAGCCGGGGGGGACTAGCCGACACCGGGGAGCTGTTTTTT

J: TRBJ1-1
D: .
V: TRBV18
size: .
CDR3: CASSTQGLDTEAFF
DNA: TGTGCCAGCTCAACCCAGGGTTTGGACACTGAAGCTTTCTTT

J: TRBJ1-2
D: .
V: TRBV6-5
size: few
CDR3: CASSYSQGEYGYTF
DNA: TGTGCCAGCAGTTACTCACAGGGTGAATATGGCTACACCTTC

J: TRBJ2-2
D: TRBD2
V: TRBV19
size: few
CDR3: CASSILAGVGNTGELFF
DNA: TGTGCCAGTAGTATCCTAGCGGGAGTAGGGAACACCGGGGAGCTGTTTTTT

J: TRBJ1-1
D: TRBD1
V: TRBV5-6
size: .
CDR3: CASSFTGTGTGEAFF
DNA: TGTGCCAGCAGCTTCACCGGGACAGGTACTGGAGAAGCTTTCTTT

J: TRBJ2-3
D: .
V: TRBV24-1
size: .
CDR3: CATSPADSRADTQYF
DNA: TGTGCCACCTCCCCAGCAGACTCACGGGCAGATACGCAGTATTTT

J: TRBJ2-5
D: .
V: TRBV25-1
size: .
CDR3: CASSVLETQYF
DNA: TGTGCCAGCAGTGTTCTAGAGACCCAGTACTTC

J: TRBJ2-5
D: .
V: TRBV30
size: few
CDR3: CAWTWTGGTQETQYF
DNA: TGTGCCTGGACTTGGACCGGCGGGACCCAAGAGACCCAGTACTTC

J: TRBJ2-5
D: .
V: TRBV6-1
size: few
CDR3: CASSESPGVTKETQYF
DNA: TGTGCCAGCAGTGAAAGTCCGGGGGTGACGAAAGAGACCCAGTACTTC

J: TRBJ1-1
D: TRBD1
V: TRBV13
size: .
CDR3: CASSSDGQGNTEAFF
DNA: TGTGCCAGCAGCTCGGATGGACAGGGCAACACTGAAGCTTTCTTT

J: TRBJ1-1
D: .
V: TRBV4-1
size: few
CDR3: CASSQGELMTEAFF
DNA: TGCGCCAGCAGCCAGGGAGAGCTGATGACTGAAGCTTTCTTT

J: TRBJ2-7
D: TRBD1
V: TRBV27
size: once
CDR3: CASSSDGQVNTYEQYF
DNA: TGTGCCAGCAGTTCTGACGGACAGGTTAATACCTACGAGCAGTACTTC

J: TRBJ2-1
D: TRBD2
V: TRBV7-8
size: .
CDR3: CASSSSVGLAGGWAFF
DNA: TGTGCCAGCAGCTCCTCGGTGGGGCTAGCGGGAGGCTGGGCGTTCTTC

J: TRBJ2-1
D: TRBD2
V: TRBV19
size: .
CDR3: CASTSRLAGGNEQFF
DNA: TGTGCCAGTACCTCCAGGCTAGCGGGAGGCAATGAGCAGTTCTTC

J: TRBJ2-1
D: .
V: TRBV29-1
size: .
CDR3: CSVEGGRVYNEQFF
DNA: TGCAGCGTTGAAGGGGGCAGGGTCTACAATGAGCAGTTCTTC

J: TRBJ2-3
D: .
V: TRBV6-5
size: .
CDR3: CASSLTGSLTDTQYF
DNA: TGTGCCAGCAGTCTCACAGGGAGCCTCACAGATACGCAGTATTTT

J: TRBJ2-4
D: TRBD2
V: TRBV4-2
size: .
CDR3: CASSQGGGAKNIQYF
DNA: TGTGCCAGCAGCCAAGGCGGGGGGGCCAAAAACATTCAGTACTTC

J: TRBJ2-7
D: .
V: TRBV14
size: .
CDR3: CASSQVSREQYF
DNA: TGTGCCAGCAGCCAAGTATCGAGAGAGCAGTACTTC

J: TRBJ2-7
D: .
V: TRBV12-3/TRBV12-4
size: once
CDR3: CASSLRLAYEQYF
DNA: TGTGCCAGCAGTTTAAGGCTAGCCTACGAGCAGTACTTC

J: TRBJ1-2
D: TRBD1
V: TRBV3-1/TRBV3-2
size: .
CDR3: CASSLRAGGGGYTF
DNA: TGTGCCAGCAGCCTTCGGGCAGGGGGAGGAGGCTACACCTTC

J: TRBJ2-1
D: TRBD2
V: TRBV24-1
size: .
CDR3: CATEPSGRANEQFF
DNA: TGTGCCACCGAGCCTAGCGGGAGAGCCAATGAGCAGTTCTTC

J: TRBJ2-3
D: TRBD2
V: TRBV19
size: .
CDR3: CASSSAEGSGMRADTQYF
DNA: TGTGCCAGTAGTTCGGCAGAAGGTAGCGGGATGAGGGCAGATACGCAGTATTTT

J: TRBJ2-3
D: .
V: TRBV19
size: once
CDR3: CASSILYTQYF
DNA: TGTGCCAGTAGTATCTTGTATACGCAGTATTTT

J: TRBJ1-3
D: TRBD1
V: TRBV7-8
size: .
CDR3: CASSPQTGANTIYF
DNA: TGTGCCAGCAGCCCTCAGACAGGGGCTAACACCATATATTTT

J: TRBJ2-3
D: TRBD1
V: TRBV9
size: .
CDR3: CASSAGGASTDTQYF
DNA: TGTGCCAGCAGCGCAGGGGGAGCTAGCACAGATACGCAGTATTTT

J: TRBJ2-2
D: .
V: TRBV4-1
size: .
CDR3: CASSLQGTRDTGELFF
DNA: TGCGCCAGCAGCCTTCAGGGGACCCGCGACACCGGGGAGCTGTTTTTT

J: TRBJ1-4
D: .
V: TRBV19
size: .
CDR3: CASTPSPGQTEKLFF
DNA: TGTGCCAGTACCCCATCCCCCGGTCAGACAGAAAAACTGTTTTTT

J: TRBJ2-7
D: TRBD1
V: TRBV19
size: once
CDR3: CASSSDRGREQYF
DNA: TGTGCCAGTAGTTCCGACAGGGGGCGCGAGCAGTACTTC

J: TRBJ1-2
D: .
V: TRBV28
size: medium-sized
CDR3: CASSDPQGYGYTF
DNA: TGTGCCAGCAGTGACCCCCAGGGCTATGGCTACACCTTC

J: TRBJ2-7
D: .
V: TRBV19
size: once
CDR3: CASSITGGLHEQYF
DNA: TGTGCCAGTAGTATTACAGGCGGCCTCCACGAGCAGTACTTC

J: TRBJ1-2
D: .
V: TRBV7-9
size: .
CDR3: CASSPQYTKIYTF
DNA: TGTGCCAGCAGCCCACAATACACGAAGATCTACACCTTC

J: TRBJ1-1
D: .
V: TRBV19
size: few
CDR3: CASSFGGEAFF
DNA: TGTGCCAGTAGTTTCGGTGGTGAAGCTTTCTTT